The entry that follows covers one T cell receptor beta chain sequence. Its antigen remains unidentified. The germline V gene has CDR1 SGHKS and CDR2 YYEKEE (reference sequence). V lost 0 bases, J lost 2 bases, and 8 bases lay in between. The CDR3 spans 14 residues. Some clones are missing from TCRdb's copy, which holds only in-frame ones; the method was immunoSEQ multiplex PCR. The repertoire holds over 120,000 clones, with 90% to 95% as singletons. The sample belongs to a study of T cell responses to AZD1222 COVID-19 vaccine. Findings of the study overall: Vaccine-associated CD4 TCRs spanned spike, dominant at 160-218 and 743-854. The donor group comprised mostly white British people and more females; the analysis possibly underestimated clonal diversity.

The chain joins TRBV5-5 to TRBJ1-2, with TRBD1 as a possible D gene (5 bases). The sequenced sample was peripheral blood, obtained 28 days after the second AZD1222 dose. This sequence was found in an adult who received the AZD1222 COVID-19 vaccine. The CDR3 nucleotides are TGTGCCAGCAGCTTGGCAGGGCCGAACTATGGCTACACCTTC. Amino acid sequence: CASSLAGPNYGYTF.